These T cell receptor beta chains were read from a single sample in a study of blood T cell repertoires in COVID-19. Some clones are missing from TCRdb's copy, which holds only in-frame ones; the method was immunoSEQ multiplex PCR. The table includes 40,000 to 50,000 clones, around 76% detected once. The sample taken for sequencing was peripheral blood. The receptors derive from a man aged 70-80 years with active or convalescent COVID-19. Both conserved end residues are part of each CDR3. Some rows have no size entry. The others give once, few or many, or a class for an expanded clone.

V gene: TRBV7-2
clone size: few
CDR3 protein: CASSRRDREVPQHF

V gene: TRBV28
clone size: NA
CDR3 protein: CASRRGGKETQYF

V gene: TRBV5-1
clone size: few
CDR3 protein: CASGNQGNNEKLFF

V gene: TRBV6-1
clone size: NA
CDR3 protein: CASGGGAQETQYF

V gene: TRBV2
clone size: NA
CDR3 protein: CASYRDKEETQYF

V gene: TRBV21-1
clone size: NA
CDR3 protein: CASIDRGSYSYNEQFF

V gene: TRBV5-1
clone size: NA
CDR3 protein: CASSTQGLNTGELFF

V gene: TRBV9
clone size: NA
CDR3 protein: CASSGPRQDVSYTF

V gene: TRBV3-1/TRBV3-2
clone size: NA
CDR3 protein: CASSQVSQTYEQYF

V gene: TRBV30
clone size: many
CDR3 protein: CAWSVSVNTEAFF

V gene: TRBV7-9
clone size: NA
CDR3 protein: CASSLALQNLGYTF

V gene: TRBV28
clone size: few
CDR3 protein: CASSLGTPYEQYF

V gene: TRBV5-5
clone size: NA
CDR3 protein: CASSLASGLPYEQYF

V gene: TRBV21-1
clone size: NA
CDR3 protein: CASSKAVQTENTEAFF

V gene: TRBV2
clone size: NA
CDR3 protein: CAILRGTLRSEQYF

V gene: TRBV28
clone size: NA
CDR3 protein: CASSSPLGGNEKLFF

V gene: TRBV14
clone size: NA
CDR3 protein: CASSRNRGEPLHF

V gene: TRBV19
clone size: NA
CDR3 protein: CASNRGNTGELFF

V gene: TRBV10-2
clone size: once
CDR3 protein: CASSEEGGGRETQYF

V gene: TRBV27
clone size: NA
CDR3 protein: CASSLSSSYGYTF

V gene: TRBV3-1/TRBV3-2
clone size: NA
CDR3 protein: CASSQYRGSSGANVLTF

V gene: TRBV29-1
clone size: NA
CDR3 protein: CSVQGSNQPQHF

V gene: TRBV24-1
clone size: NA
CDR3 protein: CATSTTLGRGVYNEQFF

V gene: TRBV5-6
clone size: NA
CDR3 protein: CASSHGSTGGNEQFF

V gene: TRBV11-2
clone size: once
CDR3 protein: CASSLAAGGPVNEQYF

V gene: TRBV18
clone size: few
CDR3 protein: CASSPPTGTYEQYF

V gene: TRBV5-6
clone size: NA
CDR3 protein: CASSRTGTYYGYTF

V gene: TRBV10-3
clone size: NA
CDR3 protein: CAISDGLAGDEQFF

V gene: TRBV3-1/TRBV3-2
clone size: NA
CDR3 protein: CASSHTGHNEKLFF

V gene: TRBV7-9
clone size: once
CDR3 protein: CASRLTVGSYEQYF

V gene: TRBV27
clone size: NA
CDR3 protein: CASSQHTTGATGELFF

V gene: TRBV3-1/TRBV3-2
clone size: NA
CDR3 protein: CASSQGDRVGETQYF

V gene: TRBV7-3
clone size: once
CDR3 protein: CASSLPGGRTDTQYF

V gene: TRBV5-4
clone size: NA
CDR3 protein: CASSSSGEGDTQYF

V gene: TRBV6-6
clone size: once
CDR3 protein: CASSPRRGGYDTGELFF

V gene: TRBV28
clone size: NA
CDR3 protein: CASRQTGGLVKLFF

V gene: TRBV2
clone size: NA
CDR3 protein: CASSGGTTYSNQPQHF

V gene: TRBV4-2
clone size: NA
CDR3 protein: CASSQETGEQYF